This entry lists 9 T cell receptor beta chains sequenced from one sample in a study of shared clonotypes between healthy human individuals. TCRdb keeps only in-frame clones here, not all; method: immunoSEQ multiplex PCR. The repertoire holds fewer than 650,000 clones, with 76% as singletons. Material: PBMCs. These receptors originate from a woman between 40 and 55 years old in good health. Some clones in this sample may be carry-over from other donors' samples.

The chain uses TRBV7-9 and TRBJ1-5; 8 nucleotides align to TRBD1. Losses at the gene ends were 4 bases for V and 5 bases for J; bases not matched to a gene: 4. Germline V gene data show CDR1 as SEHNR and CDR2 as FQNEAQ (reference sequence). The CDR3 runs 14 residues. This chain's CDR3 is CASSSGQGHQPQHF. Written as DNA, the CDR3 is TGTGCCAGCAGCTCAGGACAGGGCCATCAGCCCCAGCATTTT.

CDR3 sequence reads: CASSLGVGYNEQFF. The DNA of the CDR3 is TGTGCCAGCAGCTTAGGCGTCGGGTACAATGAGCAGTTCTTC. The chain carries TRBV7-9 and TRBJ2-1; no firm D call. This CDR3 has 14 amino acids. The germline gives CDR1 SEHNR, CDR2 FQNEAQ (reference sequence). Trimming shortened V by 1 base and J by 4 bases, and 8 bases separated the two germline ends.

A word on this clone: With a much larger clone just one base away, this may be a read error. Other DNA variants within this sample encode the same CDR3. The chain couples TRBV6-5 to TRBJ1-3, with a tentative D call TRBD1 (6 bases). Germline CDR1 is MNHEY and CDR2 is SVGAGI. This CDR3 spans 15 amino acids. CDR3 coding DNA: TGTGCCAGCAGGAAAATATCAGGGGCGGGAAACACCATATATTTC. Translation gives CASRKISGAGNTIYF.

The chain employs TRBV4-3 and TRBJ2-2; D call uncertain. Germline V gives CDR1 LGHNA, CDR2 YSLEER. This CDR3 is 16 amino acids long. V lost 0 bases and J lost 1, with 9 bases in between. The CDR3 nucleotides are TGCGCCAGCAGCCAAGAGTGGGCAGGGAACACCGGGGAGCTGTTTTTT. This translates into CASSQEWAGNTGELFF.

The V and J genes are TRBV5-6 and TRBJ2-6, with a possible D match to TRBD1 (5 bases). The germline V gene encodes CDR1 SGHDT and CDR2 YYEEEE. Deletions cut 4 bases from V and 0 bases from J, with 8 bases between. The CDR3 is made up of 15 amino acids. In DNA form, the CDR3 reads TGTGCCAGCAGCCCGCAGGGCTCTGGGGCCAACGTCCTGACTTTC. Protein sequence: CASSPQGSGANVLTF.

The chain is built from TRBV29-1 and TRBJ2-7, with unresolved D. The CDR3 is 12 residues long. Germline loops: CDR1 SQVTM, CDR2 ANQGSEA. Trimming shortened V by 7 bases and J by 1 base, and 11 bases separated the two germline ends. The DNA of the CDR3 is TGCAGCGCCCAGTGGGAATCCTACGAGCAGTACTTC. It is translated as CSAQWESYEQYF.

Concerning this clone itself: A far bigger clonotype differs at one base, so this is likely a read error. This sequence joins TRBV7-9 and TRBJ1-5; D perhaps matches TRBD1 (6 bases). Germline V CDR1 and CDR2: SEHNR, FQNEAQ (reference sequence). V gave up 3 bases and J gave up 5 bases, with 23 bases separating them. CDR3 length: 18 amino acids. CDR3 loop: CASSLVGGGLTSDQPQHF. The CDR3 DNA reads as TGTGCCAGCAGCTTGGTAGGAGGGGGACTTACGAGCGATCAGCCCCAGCATTTT.

This rearrangement joins TRBV28 to TRBJ1-1, with a tentative D call TRBD1 (6 bases). Trimming took off 8 bases at V and 3 bases at J, with 13 bases between the two ends. The CDR3 spans 13 residues. From germline, CDR1 is MDHEN and CDR2 SYDVKM. The CDR3 coding sequence is TGTGCCAGCGGACAGTCCTGGGACACTGAAGCTTTCTTT. It codes for CASGQSWDTEAFF.

V is TRBV4-1 and J is TRBJ1-1, with 7 nucleotides matching TRBD1. In germline, CDR1 is MGHRA, CDR2 YSYEKL. Germline trimming cut 0 bases from V and 5 bases from J; bases unmatched to any gene: 6. The CDR3 is 15 residues long. The CDR3 sequence is CASSQEDRPPTEAFF. In DNA form, the CDR3 reads TGCGCCAGCAGCCAAGAGGACAGGCCCCCTACTGAAGCTTTCTTT.